This record concerns one T cell receptor (beta chain) sequence. In its sample, this clone was seen a few times. What this receptor recognizes is not known. The sample holds no much larger clone one base away, and base qualities are not on file. As encoded in the germline V gene, CDR1 is SGHRS while CDR2 is YFSETQ. V is shortened by 0 bases, J by 8 bases, and the region joining them spans 17 bases. Reading from cysteine to phenylalanine, the CDR3 counts 15 amino acids. Only the CDR3 DNA stays, 45 bases, in frame from base 1. The data were obtained in a study of radiotherapy plus CTLA-4 blockade in lung cancer (dated by TCRdb to about 2018). A note on the overall study: Among enrolled patients, about 17% had an objective response and about 30% reached disease control. On the study overall, not on this receptor specifically: Early dynamic changes in blood T cell clones, together with increased serum interferon-beta after radiation, were reported as the strongest predictors of response. After treatment with radiotherapy and ipilimumab, TCR clones that originated in tumors expanded in peripheral blood.

Focal radiation therapy combined with CTLA-4 blockade (ipilimumab) was tested in patients with chemo-refractory metastatic non-small-cell lung cancer. Library preparation employed the immunoSEQ multiplex PCR assay. TCRdb's version of the immuneACCESS table is confined to in-frame rearrangements and falls short of the full clone set. An unresolved V gene accounts for under half of the shortfall where checked; the remainder is of unknown origin. Present in this sample are 81,000 or so clones, approximately 83% of which were seen just once. The top ten clonotypes cover more than 14% of the sample. The chain is assembled from TRBV5-1 and TRBJ1-2, with TRBD1 as a weak D call on 6 bases. The receptor was isolated from a human donor with non-small cell lung cancer that progressed on radiotherapy plus ipilimumab. Sequencing was performed on peripheral blood, taken from a patient treated with radiotherapy plus ipilimumab. The CDR3 is CASSLASGTLQGYTF. The bases are TGCGCCAGCAGCTTGGCGTCCGGGACACTGCAGGGCTACACCTTC. With the portions outside the CDR3 filled from the reference TRBV5-1 and TRBJ1-2 genes, the complete variable region becomes KAGVTQTPRYLIKTRGQQVTLSCSPISGHRSVSWYQQTPGQGLQFLFEYFSETQRNKGNFPGRFSGRQFSNSRSEMNVSTLELGDSALYLCASSLASGTLQGYTFGSGTRLTVV.